One sample yielded the 8 T cell receptor beta chains listed below, sequenced in a study of OX40 agonist ivuxolimab in advanced cancers. TCRdb's copy holds only in-frame clones and misses some; the assay was immunoSEQ multiplex PCR. The table includes about 79,000 clones, around 90% detected once. Here the sequenced sample was CD4+ or CD8+ T cells sorted from blood, taken in a trial of the OX40 agonist ivuxolimab. Receptors originate from an adult with an advanced solid tumor such as melanoma, head and neck, liver or kidney cancer.

This sequence joins TRBV10-1 and TRBJ1-5, with a tentative D call TRBD1 (5 bases). Germline V gene lookup returns CDR1 WNHNN and CDR2 SYGVQD (reference sequence). The CDR3 sequence is 14 residues long. V was cut by 4 bases and J by 4 bases, with 11 bases left in between. DNA of the CDR3: TGCGCCAGCAGTGCAGGGCTCAGGAATCAGCCCCAGCATTTT. This translates into CASSAGLRNQPQHF.

The chain has TRBV2 and TRBJ1-3; D perhaps matches TRBD1 (5 bases). Germline-derived CDR1 and CDR2 are SNHLY and FYNNEI. V gave up 6 bases and J gave up 3 bases, with 24 bases separating them. This CDR3 is built from 18 residues. CDR3 bases: TGTGCCAGCAGGACAGTTCGGGTGCCAATGTTCATTGGAAACACCATATATTTT. Protein: CASRTVRVPMFIGNTIYF.

The chain recombines TRBV5-1 with TRBJ2-2, with a tentative D call TRBD1 (5 bases). The CDR3 consists of 14 residues. Germline V gives CDR1 SGHRS, CDR2 YFSETQ. V was pared by 4 bases and J by 0 bases, with 7 bases between. CDR3 in DNA: TGCGCCAGCAGCCCGGACACGAACACCGGGGAGCTGTTTTTT. Protein product: CASSPDTNTGELFF.

The V gene is TRBV9, the J gene TRBJ2-1; 8 bases line up with TRBD2. The CDR3 loop spans 15 amino acids. CDR1 SGDLS and CDR2 YYNGEE come from the germline V gene. V lost 3 bases and J lost 1; bases outside the gene matches: 3. This chain's CDR3 is CASSAGTRSYNEQFF. DNA for the CDR3: TGTGCCAGCAGCGCCGGGACTAGGTCCTACAATGAGCAGTTCTTC.

The CDR3 bases are TGCAGCTTCCGGGACACCGGGGAGCTGTTTTTT. Its translation: CSFRDTGELFF. The chain joins TRBV29-1 to TRBJ2-2; no clear D gene. CDR1 is SQVTM and CDR2 is ANQGSEA in the germline V gene. Trimming removed 8 bases at V and 3 bases at J, with 7 bases between. The CDR3 is 11 amino acids.

This clone was seen once. J is TRBJ2-5 and V is TRBV5-1; D gene unclear. The J call may be incorrect, as the DNA end agrees better with TRBJ2-7. Germline-derived CDR1 and CDR2 are SGHRS and YFSETQ. CDR3 length equals 13 residues. The CDR3 DNA reads TGCGCCAGCAGCTTGGCTGCAGGTTACGAGCAGTACTTC. Protein product: CASSLAAGYEQYF.

The chain combines TRBV7-2 with TRBJ2-7, with 10 bases identical to TRBD2. This CDR3 comprises 15 residues. Germline CDR1 and CDR2: SGHTA and FQGNSA. The trim removed 2 bases at V and 0 bases at J, leaving 1 base unmatched. The CDR3 bases are TGTGCCAGCAGCTTAACTAGCGGGAACTCCTACGAGCAGTACTTC. As protein: CASSLTSGNSYEQYF.

The chain recombines TRBV7-9 with TRBJ2-5, with TRBD2 matching 8 bases. Germline CDR1 and CDR2: SEHNR and FQNEAQ (reference sequence). The CDR3 covers 13 residues. The V segment lost 3 bases and the J segment 9 bases; nucleotides outside the gene matches: 6. CDR3 bases: TGTGCCAGCAGCTTGGCGGGAGGCCTTGCCCAGTACTTC. This gives the protein CASSLAGGLAQYF.